This T cell receptor beta chain was recovered during a study of CD8 T cells in ankylosing spondylitis (dated by TCRdb to 2016 to 2017). Looking at the study overall: T cell receptor beta repertoires were profiled in healthy donors and ankylosing spondylitis patients so that disease-linked TCR variants could be found. Peripheral blood was sampled, and synovial fluid was also collected from ankylosing spondylitis patients. In total, the full study cohort was made up of some 100 healthy donors and more than 20 ankylosing spondylitis patients. Overall study outcomes, separate from this receptor: A TCR beta motif of fewer than 10 highly homologous amino acid variants appeared characteristic of blood from ankylosing spondylitis patients. Significant enrichment of the disease-linked clones was reported in matched synovial fluid samples from ankylosing spondylitis patients. The disease-linked clones showed a CD8+ phenotype and occurred at relatively low frequencies in peripheral blood. Some of the motif variants had been reported before in the synovial fluid and blood of reactive arthritis patients, a finding that suggests common disease-initiation mechanisms.

The CDR3 covers 16 residues, taking in both the cysteine and the phenylalanine. The sequence is cut down to CDR3 DNA, 48 bases in frame from base 1. Between the V and J ends, shortened by 6 bases and 3 bases respectively, the junction contains 18 bases. Per the germline V gene (reference sequence), MNHEY is the CDR1 and SMNVEV is the CDR2. For sequencing, an Illumina HiSeq 2500 was employed. Quantitative 5'-RACE with molecular barcodes was the method used to prepare the TCR beta libraries. The authors' analysis ran thus. A new computational method based on a probabilistic model of VDJ rearrangement was used to identify disease-linked TCR variants. TCRdb ran its own pipeline on the public reads, namely fastp trimming at Q25 and MiXCR clone calling, and kept in-frame beta chains. A single entry per CDR3 protein holds the most common genes and DNA from its merged rows. None of the V and J calls come from the authors' own analysis; TCRdb made them. The sample table lists some 700,000 distinct CDR3 sequences, around 20% of them with a count of one. The ten most abundant clones make up about 20% of the sample.

This clonotype was picked up a small number of times. Its antigen is not yet known. Base qualities were left out, and no much larger clone turns up one base away. This receptor chain uses TRBV27 and TRBJ2-4, and possibly TRBD2, on 5 matching bases. This TCR derives from a male donor with ankylosing spondylitis. Sequencing was carried out using blood, either unsorted or a sorted T cell fraction (not recorded which). The encoded CDR3 is CASSMGSPGFKNIQYF. At the DNA level, the sequence is TGTGCCAGCAGCATGGGGTCCCCGGGGTTCAAAAACATTCAGTACTTC.